This is a list of T cell receptor beta chains from one sample in a study of response to subunit inactivated influenza vaccine. Via MiXCR, TCRdb re-called the RT-PCR reads, giving one row per CDR3 protein. Of about 530,000 distinct CDR3 sequences detected, over 9.5% appear once; the ten largest clones hold 9.5% to 13%. Here the sequenced sample was PBMCs from blood, taken on the day of vaccination. All receptors derive from a man aged 45-60 years who received an inactivated influenza vaccine. Both conserved end residues are part of each CDR3. A D gene is named only where the DNA matches it firmly. A row's size may be missing; if present it is once, few, many or a size class.

d_call	j_call	clone_size	v_call	cdr3_aa	cdr3_nt
TRBD2	TRBJ2-1	many	TRBV7-9	CASSPKREGYNEQFF	TGTGCCAGCAGCCCTAAGCGGGAGGGCTACAATGAGCAGTTCTTC
TRBD1	TRBJ2-1	.	TRBV6-5	CASSYSPGQEFF	TGTGCCAGCAGTTACTCGCCGGGACAGGAGTTCTTC
TRBD1	TRBJ2-7	.	TRBV5-5	CASSLRVQGAGYYEQYF	TGTGCCAGCAGCTTGAGGGTACAGGGGGCTGGGTACTACGAGCAGTACTTC
TRBD1	TRBJ2-7	few	TRBV6-1	CASSEVPGGYEQYF	TGTGCCAGCAGTGAAGTTCCAGGGGGCTACGAGCAGTACTTC
TRBD2	TRBJ2-2	once	TRBV4-1	CASSPWTSGDGELFF	TGCGCCAGCAGCCCCTGGACTAGCGGAGACGGGGAGCTGTTTTTT
.	TRBJ1-1	many	TRBV4-3	CASSQARARGTEAFF	TGCGCCAGCAGCCAAGCGAGAGCGAGGGGGACTGAAGCTTTCTTT
.	TRBJ2-1	.	TRBV4-1	CASSQLRDLSYNEQFF	TGCGCCAGCAGCCAATTGCGGGACCTCTCCTACAATGAGCAGTTCTTC
.	TRBJ2-7	.	TRBV20-1	CSARGHYEQYF	TGCAGTGCTAGGGGTCACTACGAGCAGTACTTC
.	TRBJ2-3	.	TRBV18	CASSPHPWDTQYF	TGTGCCAGCTCACCCCACCCGTGGGATACGCAGTATTTT
.	TRBJ2-5	few	TRBV28	CASTHQGEGETQYF	TGTGCCAGCACCCACCAGGGGGAGGGAGAGACCCAGTACTTC
.	TRBJ2-5	.	TRBV5-1	CASSLRLGPTEETQYF	TGCGCCAGCAGCTTAAGACTAGGCCCCACAGAAGAGACCCAGTACTTC
.	TRBJ2-3	.	TRBV5-1	CASSLGQAWTDTQYF	TGCGCCAGCAGCTTGGGACAGGCATGGACAGATACGCAGTATTTT
TRBD1	TRBJ2-1	many	TRBV5-1	CASRTGQGNEQFF	TGCGCCAGCAGGACAGGGCAGGGGAATGAGCAGTTCTTC
TRBD2	TRBJ2-3	few	TRBV28	CASSYHSGGPDTQYF	TGTGCCAGCAGTTATCATAGCGGGGGGCCGGATACGCAGTATTTT
TRBD2	TRBJ2-7	few	TRBV28	CASGYSGSYWEQYF	TGTGCCAGCGGGTATAGCGGGAGTTATTGGGAGCAGTACTTC
TRBD2	TRBJ2-7	few	TRBV7-2	CASSLVSGGDSYEQYF	TGTGCCAGCAGCTTAGTTTCGGGGGGTGACTCCTACGAGCAGTACTTC
.	TRBJ2-1	.	TRBV6-2/TRBV6-3	CASSYAGSSYNEQFF	TGTGCCAGCAGTTACGCGGGGAGCTCCTACAATGAGCAGTTCTTC
.	TRBJ2-1	few	TRBV15	CLTQYIWEQFF	TGTCTAACCCAGTACATTTGGGAGCAGTTCTTC
TRBD2	TRBJ2-1	few	TRBV9	CASSVAPSSGGYNEQFF	TGTGCCAGCAGCGTAGCCCCGTCTAGCGGGGGCTACAATGAGCAGTTCTTC
.	TRBJ1-5	.	TRBV30	CAWSVRSDQPQHF	TGTGCCTGGAGTGTAAGGAGCGACCAGCCCCAGCATTTT
TRBD1	TRBJ2-1	.	TRBV20-1	CSAFRDRVYNEQFF	TGCAGTGCTTTCCGGGACAGGGTCTACAATGAGCAGTTCTTC
.	TRBJ1-1	.	TRBV7-8	CASSLEAGQYTEAFF	TGTGCCAGCAGCTTAGAGGCAGGGCAATACACTGAAGCGTTCTTT
.	TRBJ1-2	many	TRBV3-1	CASSHYLSESNYGYTF	TGTGCCAGCAGCCACTATCTGTCAGAGTCTAACTATGGCTACACCTTC
.	TRBJ2-3	few	TRBV4-1	CASSQLWPGLVTDTQYF	TGCGCCAGCAGCCAGCTCTGGCCGGGACTCGTCACAGATACGCAGTATTTT
.	TRBJ1-1	few	TRBV19	CASSMRWDPLNTEAFF	TGTGCCAGTAGTATGCGGTGGGACCCTCTGAACACTGAAGCTTTCTTT
.	TRBJ2-4	.	TRBV5-1	CASSEQQGYQYF	TGCGCCAGCAGCGAACAACAGGGATATCAGTACTTC
.	TRBJ2-3	few	TRBV4-3	CASSQGGGTVADTQYF	TGCGCCAGCAGCCAGGGAGGGGGAACGGTGGCAGATACGCAGTATTTT
.	TRBJ2-7	.	TRBV27	CASSLSPIRSSYEQYF	TGTGCCAGCAGTTTATCCCCGATTCGAAGCTCCTACGAGCAGTACTTC
.	TRBJ2-1	.	TRBV28	CASTFIGGGKGNEQFF	TGTGCCAGCACTTTCATAGGGGGGGGAAAGGGCAATGAGCAGTTCTTC
.	TRBJ1-2	.	TRBV7-2	CASSPNRDLYGYTF	TGTGCCAGCAGCCCCAACCGGGACCTCTATGGCTACACCTTC
.	TRBJ2-7	many	TRBV30	CAWALQDYEQYF	TGTGCCTGGGCCTTACAGGACTACGAGCAGTACTTC
.	TRBJ1-1	.	TRBV12-3/TRBV12-4	CASSRGISSTEAFF	TGTGCCAGCAGTCGAGGGATATCTAGCACTGAAGCTTTCTTT
TRBD2	TRBJ2-7	few	TRBV12-3/TRBV12-4	CASSRWSGTSGYEQYF	TGTGCCAGCTCGCGGTGGTCCGGGACTAGCGGATACGAGCAGTACTTC
.	TRBJ1-1	few	TRBV20-1	CSARKGGSLNTEAFF	TGCAGTGCTAGGAAGGGAGGGAGTTTGAACACTGAAGCTTTCTTT
TRBD1	TRBJ1-1	few	TRBV4-1	CASSQLGTGNTEAFF	TGCGCCAGCAGCCAACTGGGGACAGGGAACACTGAAGCTTTCTTT
.	TRBJ2-4	few	TRBV5-6	CASSPGGNKNIQYF	TGTGCCAGCAGCCCTGGCGGGAACAAAAACATTCAGTACTTC
.	TRBJ2-5	.	TRBV7-2	CASSTSGARETQYF	TGTGCCAGCAGCACCTCGGGGGCGCGGGAGACCCAGTACTTC
.	TRBJ2-3	.	TRBV5-1	CASSLVAARTDTQYF	TGCGCCAGCAGCTTGGTGGCAGCGCGCACAGATACGCAGTATTTT
TRBD2	TRBJ2-1	.	TRBV20-1	CSAREGLAGGRSYNEQFF	TGCAGTGCTAGAGAAGGACTAGCGGGAGGGAGATCCTACAATGAGCAGTTCTTC
TRBD1	TRBJ1-1	few	TRBV7-9	CASSETGNGKAFF	TGTGCCAGCAGCGAGACAGGGAATGGGAAAGCTTTCTTT
.	TRBJ2-7	many	TRBV28	CASSLMYYPEQYF	TGTGCCAGCAGTTTAATGTACTACCCTGAGCAGTACTTC
TRBD2	TRBJ2-3	many	TRBV7-3	CASSSGLAGRTDTQYF	TGTGCCAGCAGCTCCGGACTAGCGGGACGCACAGATACGCAGTATTTT
TRBD2	TRBJ2-3	few	TRBV11-2	CASSLEGLADASTDTQYF	TGTGCCAGCAGCTTAGAGGGACTAGCGGACGCTAGCACAGATACGCAGTATTTT
.	TRBJ2-1	.	TRBV12-3/TRBV12-4	CASSLVRDGQFF	TGTGCCAGCAGTTTAGTCCGGGACGGGCAGTTCTTC
.	TRBJ2-5	few	TRBV30	CAWSVIPGGRETQYF	TGTGCCTGGAGTGTAATCCCTGGGGGCAGAGAGACCCAGTACTTC
.	TRBJ2-7	.	TRBV6-2/TRBV6-3	CASSYPSQRGRASSYEQYF	TGTGCCAGCAGTTACCCATCCCAACGTGGCAGGGCATCCTCCTACGAGCAGTACTTC
TRBD2	TRBJ2-1	many	TRBV20-1	CSARGTRINEQFF	TGCAGTGCTAGAGGGACTAGAATTAATGAGCAGTTCTTC
TRBD2	TRBJ2-3	many	TRBV6-1	CASRPGGSTDTQYF	TGTGCCAGCAGACCCGGGGGGAGCACAGATACGCAGTATTTT
TRBD1	TRBJ2-7	many	TRBV28	CASSPDRVTYEQYF	TGTGCCAGCAGTCCAGACAGGGTTACCTACGAGCAGTACTTC
TRBD1	TRBJ2-3	.	TRBV7-6	CASSKRTGSEDTQYF	TGTGCCAGCAGCAAACGGACAGGCTCAGAGGATACGCAGTATTTT
TRBD2	TRBJ2-1	few	TRBV10-3	CAISGGLAGYNEQFF	TGTGCCATCAGCGGCGGACTAGCGGGGTACAATGAGCAGTTCTTC